The 29 T cell receptor beta chains listed next were all sequenced from one sample in a study of T cells after yellow fever vaccination. TCRdb recomputed calls from the 5' RACE reads with MiXCR, one row per CDR3 protein. The sample has over 300,000 distinct CDR3 sequences; about 4% are singletons. Material: PBMCs, obtained 5 days after the yellow fever booster vaccination. Source of these receptors: a man aged 18 to 29 who received the YFV17D yellow fever vaccine.

At least ten counts were recorded for this clonotype. This chain links TRBV5-1 with TRBJ1-2, with a possible D match to TRBD1 (6 bases). The ends were cut back, 4 bases at V and 7 bases at J, with 17 bases in the middle. The CDR3 loop spans 14 amino acids. In germline, CDR1 is SGHRS, CDR2 YFSETQ. The CDR3 protein is CASSVTSGGRGYTF. CDR3 nucleotide sequence: TGCGCCAGCAGCGTAACATCGGGGGGCCGTGGCTACACCTTC.

This clonotype was seen just once. The chain is built from TRBV10-3 and TRBJ1-1; a weak D match, TRBD1 (6 bases). With 4 bases removed from V and 8 bases from J, the gap between germline ends came to 17 bases. This CDR3 has 14 residues. Germline V gene sequence: CDR1 ENHRY, CDR2 SYGVKD. The CDR3: CAISAQTGLSEAFF. The CDR3 nucleotides are TGTGCCATCAGTGCCCAGACAGGTCTCTCCGAAGCTTTCTTT.

This clonotype has more than one count but fewer than ten. The rearrangement links TRBV19 to TRBJ2-2, with 11 bases lining up with TRBD2. Trimming removed 6 bases from V and 3 bases from J; junction bases left unmatched: 3. The V gene's germline CDR1 is LNHDA and CDR2 SQIVND (reference sequence). The CDR3 totals 15 residues. CDR3 DNA: TGTGCCAGTAGATCGACTAGCGGGGACACCGGGGAGCTGTTTTTT. This encodes CASRSTSGDTGELFF.

This clonotype showed up many times. The rearrangement uses TRBV6-5 and TRBJ2-3; TRBD1 might be the D (6 bases). CDR3 length: 12 amino acids. Per the germline V gene, CDR1 is MNHEY and CDR2 is SVGAGI. Trimming took off 6 bases at V and 4 bases at J, with 8 bases between the two ends. The CDR3: CASRGAADTQYF. As DNA, the CDR3 is TGTGCCAGCAGGGGGGCCGCAGATACGCAGTATTTT.

This clonotype has a count of ten or more. The chain is built from TRBV15 and TRBJ2-5, with a possible D match to TRBD2 (6 bases). Trimming pared 0 bases from V and 1 base from J, leaving 9 bases between. The length of the CDR3 is 15 residues. Germline CDR1 reads LNHNV; CDR2 reads YYDKDF (reference sequence). The CDR3, as DNA: TGTGCCACCAGCAGAGATCGGGGGACCCAAGAGACCCAGTACTTC. The encoded protein is CATSRDRGTQETQYF.

This clonotype appeared a few times. The chain is built from TRBV5-1 and TRBJ1-2; no definite D call. The CDR3 has 13 residues. Germline CDR1 SGHRS, CDR2 YFSETQ. V gave up 2 bases and J gave up 4 bases, with 9 bases separating them. CDR3 nucleotide sequence: TGCGCCAGCAGCTTAGCAGGCTTCTATGGCTACACCTTC. Translated: CASSLAGFYGYTF. Supplemented by reference TRBV5-1 and TRBJ1-2, the full variable domain reads KAGVTQTPRYLIKTRGQQVTLSCSPISGHRSVSWYQQTPGQGLQFLFEYFSETQRNKGNFPGRFSGRQFSNSRSEMNVSTLELGDSALYLCASSLAGFYGYTFGSGTRLTVV.

This rearrangement joins TRBV10-3 to TRBJ2-5; 12 nucleotides align to TRBD2. Germline values: CDR1 ENHRY, CDR2 SYGVKD. After removal of 2 bases from V and 2 bases from J, the junction contained 0 bases not matched to a gene. The CDR3 has 15 amino acids. CDR3 region: CAISEGTSGQETQYF. CDR3 sequence (DNA): TGTGCCATCAGTGAGGGGACTAGCGGGCAAGAGACCCAGTACTTC.

This clonotype appeared many times. The chain links TRBV4-3 to TRBJ2-3; D not certain. The V end lost 1 base, the J end lost 1 base, and 12 bases lay between the germline ends. Germline V gene data show CDR1 as LGHNA and CDR2 as YSLEER. This CDR3 is built from 16 residues. CDR3: CASSQVLLEGTDTQYF. CDR3 nucleotides: TGCGCCAGCAGCCAAGTGCTCCTAGAGGGCACAGATACGCAGTATTTT.

The J gene is TRBJ2-3, the V gene TRBV20-1; D is unclear. Per germline, CDR1 DFQATT and CDR2 SNEGSKA (reference sequence). V dropped 0 bases and J dropped 2 bases, with 9 bases sitting between them. This CDR3 spans 14 amino acids. Written as DNA, the CDR3 is TGCAGTGCTAGAGATAATAGGCTCACAGATACGCAGTATTTT. Residues: CSARDNRLTDTQYF.

V gene TRBV28 combines with J gene TRBJ1-5, with 7 bases fitting TRBD1. Germline-derived CDR1 and CDR2 are MDHEN and SYDVKM. The CDR3 contains 11 residues. Losses at the gene ends were 5 bases for V and 15 bases for J; bases not matched to a gene: 7. CDR3 coding DNA: TGTGCCAGCAGTGGTGACAGGGAAAGGCATTTT. Translated, it gives CASSGDRERHF. Together with reference TRBV28 and TRBJ1-5, the CDR3 gives the full variable domain: DVKVTQSSRYLVKRTGEKVFLECVQDMDHENMFWYRQDPGLGLRLIYFSYDVKMKEKGDIPEGYSVSREKKERFSLILESASTNQTSMYLCASSGDRERHFGDGTRLSIL.

This clonotype came up many times. The gene calls are TRBV4-1 and TRBJ2-4; weak D call: TRBD2 (6 bases). Trimming shortened V by 0 bases and J by 2 bases, and 11 bases separated the two germline ends. There are 16 residues in the CDR3. Germline V CDR1 and CDR2: MGHRA, YSYEKL. The CDR3 bases are TGCGCCAGCAGCCAAGAACCGGGAGCGTCCAAAAACATTCAGTACTTC. Translation gives CASSQEPGASKNIQYF.

This clonotype came up many times. This chain uses TRBV27 with TRBJ2-7; 11 nucleotides agree with TRBD2. The CDR3 is 14 amino acids. Germline CDR1 is MNHEY and CDR2 is SMNVEV (reference sequence). V trimming: 8 bases; J trimming: 7 bases; junction bases outside the gene matches: 10. The DNA of the CDR3 is TGTGCCAGCGCGATTAATAGCGGGGGGGAGGAGCAGTACTTC. The encoded protein is CASAINSGGEEQYF.

V and J are TRBV7-2 and TRBJ2-5; TRBD2 matches at 7 bases. This CDR3 has 15 amino acids. The germline gives CDR1 SGHTA, CDR2 FQGNSA. V lost 6 bases, J lost 0 bases, and 7 bases stayed unmatched. The CDR3 coding sequence is TGTGCCAGCAGGAGAGGAAGCGGGGACCAAGAGACCCAGTACTTC. Its translation: CASRRGSGDQETQYF.

The genes are TRBV5-1 and TRBJ2-5; D may be TRBD1 or TRBD2 (5 bases each). The CDR3 extends over 15 amino acids. Trimming shortened V by 1 base and J by 5 bases, and 15 bases separated the two germline ends. CDR1 and CDR2 from the germline V gene are SGHRS and YFSETQ. CDR3 bases: TGCGCCAGCAGCTTGCTTGGGGGATTCGAGGAGACCCAGTACTTC. Translating it yields CASSLLGGFEETQYF.

This clonotype was found a few times. This chain connects TRBV6-2 or TRBV6-3 to TRBJ1-5; D is perhaps TRBD1 (5 bases). The germline CDR1 and CDR2 sequences are MNHEY and SVGEGT. Trimming removed 8 bases at V and 3 bases at J, with 8 bases between. This CDR3 has 12 amino acids. The DNA for the CDR3 is TGTGCCAGCCGGGGGAACAATCAGCCCCAGCATTTT. It codes for CASRGNNQPQHF.

The chain combines TRBV7-2 with TRBJ2-7; D gene uncertain. Germline CDR1 and CDR2: SGHTA and FQGNSA. There are 14 residues in the CDR3. V lost 0 bases, J lost 3 bases, and 9 bases lay in between. The CDR3 DNA is TGTGCCAGCAGCTTAGCTGGGGTGGGCTACGAGCAGTACTTC. Its translation is CASSLAGVGYEQYF.

Remarks on this clonotype: This may be a read error: a much more frequent sequence differs by one nucleotide. The rearrangement links TRBV2 to TRBJ2-2; 13 bases fit TRBD2. The germline CDR1 and CDR2 sequences are SNHLY and FYNNEI. This CDR3 region has 16 residues. The CDR3 coding sequence is TGTGGCAGCAGACTAGCGGGAGGAGCGAACACCGGGGAGCTGTTTTTT. It encodes CGSRLAGGANTGELFF.

This clonotype was counted between two and nine times. The chain recombines TRBV5-5 with TRBJ2-7; D ambiguous. The CDR3 totals 14 residues. Germline assignment: CDR1 SGHKS and CDR2 YYEKEE (reference sequence). The V end was cut by 4 bases, the J end by 4 bases, with 15 bases between. CDR3 sequence reads: CASSAPGRRYEQYF. In DNA, the CDR3 is TGTGCCAGCAGCGCCCCGGGCAGACGTTACGAGCAGTACTTC.

This clonotype was observed at least ten times. The chain recombines TRBV7-9 with TRBJ2-7, with unresolved D. Between the trimmed V and J ends, which lost 2 bases and 6 bases, there was a span of 17 bases. Germline CDR1 reads SEHNR; CDR2 reads FQNEAQ (reference sequence). CDR3 length equals 15 residues. CDR3 bases: TGTGCCAGCAGCTTATCGACCCCTGGGTCGGGCGAGCAGTACGTC. This encodes CASSLSTPGSGEQYV.

The chain links TRBV6-5 to TRBJ2-5; TRBD2 agrees at 10 bases. The trim removed 6 bases at V and 5 bases at J, leaving 9 bases unmatched. Germline V gene sequence: CDR1 MNHEY, CDR2 SVGAGI. The CDR3 spans 15 residues. CDR3 coding DNA: TGTGCCAGCAGCACCGGGGTAGCGGGGGGTGAGACCCAGTACTTC. Residues: CASSTGVAGGETQYF.

Ten or more counts support this clonotype. CDR3 sequence: CASSLGSAAGRRYF. The DNA for the CDR3 is TGTGCCAGCAGCTTAGGATCGGCGGCAGGAAGGAGGTACTTC. The chain links TRBV7-2 to TRBJ2-4; D uncertain. From germline, CDR1 is SGHTA and CDR2 FQGNSA. CDR3 length equals 14 residues. V was shortened by 1 base and J by 15 bases, with 19 bases between the two germline ends.

The table lists this clonotype with many counts. The chain is built from TRBV10-3 and TRBJ1-1, with TRBD1 as a possible D gene (5 bases). Trimming removed 2 bases from V and 5 bases from J, with 12 bases in between. The V gene's germline CDR1 is ENHRY and CDR2 SYGVKD. The CDR3 is made up of 14 amino acids. The CDR3 protein is CAISEGAGQTEAFF. The CDR3 nucleotides are TGTGCCATCAGTGAGGGGGCCGGGCAGACTGAAGCTTTCTTT.

This clonotype was detected ten times or more. V usage is TRBV28 and J usage is TRBJ2-7; TRBD2 is a possible D gene (5 bases). The CDR3 is made up of 11 amino acids. Germline V gene sequence: CDR1 MDHEN, CDR2 SYDVKM. V was cut by 11 bases and J by 3 bases, with 11 bases left in between. CDR3 nucleotide sequence: TGTGCCGCTTCTCGGGGCTACGAGCAGTACGTC. Protein sequence: CAASRGYEQYV.

The sample holds many counts of this clonotype. The V and J genes are TRBV7-2 and TRBJ2-3; D is uncertain. This CDR3 comprises 15 residues. Germline-derived CDR1 and CDR2 are SGHTA and FQGNSA. The V end lost 6 bases, the J end lost 6 bases, and 19 bases lay between the germline ends. As DNA, the CDR3 is TGTGCCAGCAGTTCCGCCCTACTACGGCCCGATACGCAGTATTTT. Protein: CASSSALLRPDTQYF.

This clonotype occurred a few times. The chain joins TRBV20-1 to TRBJ1-1, with TRBD1 identical over 8 bases. CDR3 length: 16 amino acids. Per the germline V gene, CDR1 is DFQATT and CDR2 is SNEGSKA (reference sequence). With V trimmed by 2 bases and J by 4 bases, 12 bases remained unmatched. The chain's CDR3 is CSARSTGGGYSTEAFF. The CDR3 DNA reads as TGCAGTGCTAGATCTACAGGGGGGGGATACAGCACTGAAGCTTTCTTT.

The chain employs TRBV5-1 and TRBJ2-1; D uncertain. V lost 3 bases and J 0 bases, leaving 13 bases between the germline ends. The CDR3 loop spans 16 amino acids. Germline lookup yields CDR1 SGHRS and CDR2 YFSETQ. CDR3 in amino acids: CASSSGALRSYNEQFF. The CDR3 coding sequence is TGCGCCAGCAGCTCCGGAGCCCTTCGCTCCTACAATGAGCAGTTCTTC.

The rearrangement uses TRBV7-9 and TRBJ2-7, with 8 bases matching TRBD1. The CDR3 contains 11 residues. From germline, CDR1 is SEHNR and CDR2 FQNEAQ (reference sequence). V lost 5 bases to trimming and J lost 13 bases; unmatched junction nucleotides: 7. DNA of the CDR3: TGTGCCAGCAGCATCGGACAGGGCTGTTACTTC. This encodes CASSIGQGCYF.

This chain connects TRBV5-1 to TRBJ1-2; 7 positions agree with TRBD1. The CDR3 length is 16 residues. V shed 4 bases, J shed 4 bases, and the junction held 13 bases outside the gene matches. Germline V CDR1 and CDR2: SGHRS, YFSETQ. The CDR3 region has the DNA TGCGCCAGCAGCGGCCTGAGGGGGCCGGGGGGCTATGGCTACACCTTC. It yields the protein CASSGLRGPGGYGYTF. Supplemented by reference TRBV5-1 and TRBJ1-2, the full variable domain reads KAGVTQTPRYLIKTRGQQVTLSCSPISGHRSVSWYQQTPGQGLQFLFEYFSETQRNKGNFPGRFSGRQFSNSRSEMNVSTLELGDSALYLCASSGLRGPGGYGYTFGSGTRLTVV.

This clonotype was seen a few times. The chain couples TRBV25-1 to TRBJ2-7; D gene ambiguous. The ends were cut back, 3 bases at V and 7 bases at J, with 13 bases in the middle. The CDR3 is made up of 13 amino acids. Germline-derived CDR1 and CDR2 are MGHDK and SYGVNS. The CDR3 DNA follows: TGTGCCAGCAGTGAGGGCAGTACCGTAGAGCAGTACTTC. This encodes CASSEGSTVEQYF.